This T cell receptor beta chain was obtained from a study of T cells in Graves' hyperthyroidism and ophthalmopathy. This clonotype appeared many times. Its target is unknown. The PBMCs had their origin in more than 9.5 ml of fresh peripheral blood. The investigators amplified TCR beta CDR3 regions from RNA transcripts. First-round RT-PCR with HTBI primers amplified the TCR CDR3 region. From the multiplex PCR reads, TCRdb called clonotypes with MiXCR, one entry per CDR3 protein. In the table there are about 480,000 distinct CDR3 sequences, approximately 23% of which are singletons. From germline, CDR1 is LNHDA and CDR2 SQIVND (reference sequence). The CDR3 runs 18 residues. Trimming at V came to 5 bases and at J to 0 bases, leaving 8 bases not matched to a gene. Study-level points and caveats: The model identified upcoming ophthalmopathy a median roughly 6.5 months ahead of onset. Classification by a 13 V-J model distinguished ophthalmopathy from stable hyperthyroidism.

The chain combines TRBV19 with TRBJ2-3; 13 nucleotides align to TRBD2. This receptor was taken from a woman in her 70s with Graves' ophthalmopathy. The sequencing input was blood. The CDR3 sequence: CASSGGTSGTPSTDTQYF. DNA of the CDR3: TGTGCCAGTAGTGGGGGGACTAGCGGGACTCCCAGCACAGATACGCAGTATTTT.